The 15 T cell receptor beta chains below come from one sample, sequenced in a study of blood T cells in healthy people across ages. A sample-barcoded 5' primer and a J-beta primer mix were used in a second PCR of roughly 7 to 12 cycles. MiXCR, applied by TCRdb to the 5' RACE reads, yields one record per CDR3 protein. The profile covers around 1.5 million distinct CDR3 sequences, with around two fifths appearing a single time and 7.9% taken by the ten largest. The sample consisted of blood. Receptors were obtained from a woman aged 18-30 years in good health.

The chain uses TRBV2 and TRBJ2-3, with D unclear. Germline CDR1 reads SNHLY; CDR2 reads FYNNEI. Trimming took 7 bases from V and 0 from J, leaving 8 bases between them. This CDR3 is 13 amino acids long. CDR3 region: CASKKRSTDTQYF. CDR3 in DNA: TGTGCCAGCAAGAAACGAAGCACAGATACGCAGTATTTT.

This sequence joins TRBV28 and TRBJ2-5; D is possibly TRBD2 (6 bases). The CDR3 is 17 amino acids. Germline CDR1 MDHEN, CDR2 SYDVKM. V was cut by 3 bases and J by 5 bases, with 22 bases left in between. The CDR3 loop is CASSLQSSGLLGETQYF. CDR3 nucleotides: TGTGCCAGCAGTTTGCAGAGCTCGGGACTCCTTGGGGAGACCCAGTACTTC.

The DNA for the CDR3 is TGTGCCAGCAGCGGGACAGGGAGTGGCTACACCTTC. Translated: CASSGTGSGYTF. The chain recombines TRBV5-6 with TRBJ1-2; 9 bases are a match to TRBD1. CDR3 length: 12 amino acids. Germline trimming cut 4 bases from V and 7 bases from J; bases unmatched to any gene: 2. Germline V lookup: CDR1 SGHDT, CDR2 YYEEEE. The full variable domain, rest sourced from reference TRBV5-6 and TRBJ1-2, is DAGVTQSPTHLIKTRGQQVTLRCSPKSGHDTVSWYQQALGQGPQFIFQYYEEEERQRGNFPDRFSGHQFPNYSSELNVNALLLGDSALYLCASSGTGSGYTFGSGTRLTVV.

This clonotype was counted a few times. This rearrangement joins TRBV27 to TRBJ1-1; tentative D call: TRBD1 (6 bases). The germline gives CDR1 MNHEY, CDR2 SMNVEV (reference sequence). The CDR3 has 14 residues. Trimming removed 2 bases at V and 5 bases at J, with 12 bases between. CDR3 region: CASSLDRRGTEAFF. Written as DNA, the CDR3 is TGTGCCAGCAGTTTAGACAGGCGCGGGACTGAAGCTTTCTTT.

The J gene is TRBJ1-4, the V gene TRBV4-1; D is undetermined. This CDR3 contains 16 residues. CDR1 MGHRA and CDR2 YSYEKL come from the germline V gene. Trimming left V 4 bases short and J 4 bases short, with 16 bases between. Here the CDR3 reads CASSRAEGGSNEKLFF. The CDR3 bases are TGCGCCAGCAGCCGGGCCGAAGGTGGAAGTAATGAAAAACTGTTTTTT.

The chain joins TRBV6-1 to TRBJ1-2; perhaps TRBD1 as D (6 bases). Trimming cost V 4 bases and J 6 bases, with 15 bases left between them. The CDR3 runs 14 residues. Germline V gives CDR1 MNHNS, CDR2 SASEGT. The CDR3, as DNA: TGTGCCAGCAGTGGTCGAGGACAGATCCATGGCTACACCTTC. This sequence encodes CASSGRGQIHGYTF.

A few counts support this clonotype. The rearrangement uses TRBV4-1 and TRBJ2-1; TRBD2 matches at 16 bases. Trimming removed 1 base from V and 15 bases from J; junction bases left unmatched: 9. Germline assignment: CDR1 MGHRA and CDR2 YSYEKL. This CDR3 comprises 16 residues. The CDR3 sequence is CASSQVGTSGRAKWFF. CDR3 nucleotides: TGCGCCAGCAGCCAAGTGGGGACTAGCGGGAGGGCCAAGTGGTTCTTC.

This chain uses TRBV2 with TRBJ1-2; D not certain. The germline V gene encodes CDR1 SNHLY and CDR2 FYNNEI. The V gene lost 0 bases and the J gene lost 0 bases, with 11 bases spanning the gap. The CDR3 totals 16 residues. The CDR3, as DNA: TGTGCCAGCAGTGAAGCGCTTACAGACGCTAACTATGGCTACACCTTC. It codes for CASSEALTDANYGYTF.

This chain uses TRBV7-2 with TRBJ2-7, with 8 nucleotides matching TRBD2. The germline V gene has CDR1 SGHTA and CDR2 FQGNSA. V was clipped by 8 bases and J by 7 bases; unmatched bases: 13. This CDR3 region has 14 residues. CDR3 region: CASSNSGSYNEQYF. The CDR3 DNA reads TGTGCCAGCTCAAACAGCGGGAGCTACAATGAGCAGTACTTC.

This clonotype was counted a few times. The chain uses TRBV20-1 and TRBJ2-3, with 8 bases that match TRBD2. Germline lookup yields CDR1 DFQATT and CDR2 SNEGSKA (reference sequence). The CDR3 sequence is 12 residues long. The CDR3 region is CSIGGGTDTQYF. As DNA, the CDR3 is TGCAGCATCGGGGGGGGCACAGATACGCAGTATTTT.

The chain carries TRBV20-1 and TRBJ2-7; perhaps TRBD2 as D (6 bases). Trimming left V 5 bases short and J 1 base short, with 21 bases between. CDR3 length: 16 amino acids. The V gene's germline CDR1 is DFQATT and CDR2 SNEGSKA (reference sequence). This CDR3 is CSAYGQRGGESYEQYF. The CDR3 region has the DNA TGCAGTGCTTACGGTCAGAGAGGCGGGGAATCCTACGAGCAGTACTTC.

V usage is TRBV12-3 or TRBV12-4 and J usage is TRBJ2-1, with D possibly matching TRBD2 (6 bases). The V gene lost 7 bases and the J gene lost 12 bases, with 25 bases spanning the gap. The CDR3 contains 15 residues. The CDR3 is CASTQRGIQQWGQFF. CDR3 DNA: TGTGCCAGCACCCAACGGGGGATCCAACAATGGGGGCAGTTCTTC.

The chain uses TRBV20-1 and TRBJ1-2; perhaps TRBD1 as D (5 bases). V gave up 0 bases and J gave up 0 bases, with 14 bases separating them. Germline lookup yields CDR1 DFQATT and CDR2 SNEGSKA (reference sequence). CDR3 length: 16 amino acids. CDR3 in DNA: TGCAGTGCTAGAGATGGCAGGGTTCCGGCTAACTATGGCTACACCTTC. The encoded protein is CSARDGRVPANYGYTF.

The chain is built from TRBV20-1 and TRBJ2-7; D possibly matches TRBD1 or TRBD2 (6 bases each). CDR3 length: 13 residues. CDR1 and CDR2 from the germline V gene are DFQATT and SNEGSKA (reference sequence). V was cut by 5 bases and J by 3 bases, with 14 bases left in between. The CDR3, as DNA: TGCAGTGCTGCCGCCGGGGGACACTACGAGCAGTACTTC. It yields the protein CSAAAGGHYEQYF.

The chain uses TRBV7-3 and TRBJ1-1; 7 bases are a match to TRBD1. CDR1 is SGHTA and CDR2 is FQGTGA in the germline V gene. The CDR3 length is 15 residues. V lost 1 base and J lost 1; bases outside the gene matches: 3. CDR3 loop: CASSLMGQPNTEAFF. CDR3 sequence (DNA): TGTGCCAGCAGCTTAATGGGACAGCCGAACACTGAAGCTTTCTTT.